One and the same sample provided the 26 T cell receptor beta chains below, sequenced in a study of shared T cell receptors in the human thymus. This table comes from immunoSEQ multiplex PCR, and its TCRdb copy is limited to in-frame clones, with some not included. The top ten clones hold roughly 0.01% of a sample with 700,000 to 750,000 clones, 70% to 90% of them seen once. These data also formed part of another study, on human thymus T cells.

Material: thymocytes. These receptor sequences come from a girl under two years old with a congenital heart defect.

The V call is TRBV12-5, the J call TRBJ1-1, with TRBD1 matching 8 bases. V lost 7 bases to trimming and J lost 6 bases; unmatched junction nucleotides: 22. Germline-derived CDR1 and CDR2 are LGHNT and FRNRAP. CDR3 length equals 18 residues. The CDR3 sequence: CASVPDRDEVRAFPEAFF. The CDR3 nucleotides read TGTGCTAGTGTCCCGGACAGGGACGAAGTGAGGGCTTTCCCTGAAGCTTTCTTT.

V and J are TRBV11-3 and TRBJ2-5, with D unclear. The CDR3 runs 13 residues. V was pared by 3 bases and J by 4 bases, with 9 bases between. Looked up from germline, CDR1 is SGHNT and CDR2 is YENEEA. The CDR3 loop reads CASSFGPGETQYF. In DNA, the CDR3 is TGTGCCAGCAGCTTTGGTCCCGGAGAGACCCAGTACTTC.

The chain joins TRBV7-9 to TRBJ1-1; 7 positions agree with TRBD1. Trimming cost V 3 bases and J 1 base; bases outside gene matches: 8. This CDR3 has 16 residues. Germline CDR1 SEHNR, CDR2 FQNEAQ (reference sequence). CDR3 coding DNA: TGTGCCAGCAGCTTGGGACAGAACTATGCGAACACTGAAGCTTTCTTT. Residues: CASSLGQNYANTEAFF. Full variable domain (missing parts from reference TRBV7-9 and TRBJ1-1): DTGVSQNPRHKITKRGQNVTFRCDPISEHNRLYWYRQTLGQGPEFLTYFQNEAQLEKSRLLSDRFSAERPKGSFSTLEIQRTEQGDSAMYLCASSLGQNYANTEAFFGQGTRLTVV.

The chain links TRBV4-3 to TRBJ1-2; 11 bases are shared with TRBD1. V lost 1 base and J lost 7; bases outside the gene matches: 5. Germline V gene sequence: CDR1 LGHNA, CDR2 YSLEER. This CDR3 has 15 amino acids. CDR3: CASSQAPGTGGGYTF. CDR3 nucleotides: TGCGCCAGCAGCCAAGCTCCCGGGACAGGGGGTGGCTACACCTTC.

This chain joins TRBV9 and TRBJ2-7, with TRBD1 matching over 7 bases. After removal of 3 bases from V and 0 bases from J, the junction contained 3 bases not matched to a gene. The CDR3 is 14 residues long. Germline assignment: CDR1 SGDLS and CDR2 YYNGEE. The DNA for the CDR3 is TGTGCCAGCAGCGAGGGACAGATCTCCTACGAGCAGTACTTC. The encoded protein is CASSEGQISYEQYF.

The genes are TRBV7-2 and TRBJ1-2, with 12 bases fitting TRBD1. CDR3 length: 19 residues. The junction had 9 bases not matched to a gene; V was cut back by 1 base and J by 0 bases. Germline V gene sequence: CDR1 SGHTA, CDR2 FQGNSA. The CDR3 loop is CASSLEGGTGGPANYGYTF. CDR3 in DNA: TGTGCCAGCAGCTTAGAGGGCGGGACAGGGGGCCCAGCTAACTATGGCTACACCTTC.

The gene calls are TRBV4-1 and TRBJ1-4; tentative D call: TRBD1 (5 bases). Germline-derived CDR1 and CDR2 are MGHRA and YSYEKL. V shed 1 base and J shed 5 bases, with 14 bases lying between them. The CDR3 sequence is 16 residues long. CDR3 nucleotides: TGCGCCAGCAGCCAAGTTTGCGGGGCTAAGAATGAAAAACTGTTTTTT. Residues: CASSQVCGAKNEKLFF.

The rearrangement links TRBV2 to TRBJ1-2, with a tentative D call TRBD1 (6 bases). The ends were cut back, 6 bases at V and 4 bases at J, with 42 bases in the middle. This CDR3 has 23 amino acids. Germline CDR1 reads SNHLY; CDR2 reads FYNNEI. The CDR3 loop is CASRTGIRALLNRPGPRSYGYTF. The CDR3 region has the DNA TGTGCCAGCAGAACAGGGATCCGGGCACTACTAAACCGACCGGGGCCCCGCTCCTATGGCTACACCTTC. The full variable domain, with the rest looked up from reference TRBV2 and TRBJ1-2, is EPEVTQTPSHQVTQMGQEVILRCVPISNHLYFYWYRQILGQKVEFLVSFYNNEISEKSEIFDDQFSVERPDGSNFTLKIRSTKLEDSAMYFCASRTGIRALLNRPGPRSYGYTFGSGTRLTVV.

The rearrangement links TRBV2 to TRBJ2-7, with 11 nucleotides matching TRBD2. This CDR3 is 20 amino acids long. CDR1 and CDR2 (germline): SNHLY, FYNNEI. V dropped 4 bases and J dropped 2; count of bases not matched to a gene: 19. DNA for the CDR3: TGTGCCAGCAGTGGTGAAGGCCGTCCCGGGACTAGCGGCCCTCCCTACGAGCAGTACTTC. Translation gives CASSGEGRPGTSGPPYEQYF.

The V call is TRBV6-5, the J call TRBJ2-1; 8 bases align to TRBD1. Germline trimming cut 10 bases from V and 12 bases from J; bases unmatched to any gene: 14. This CDR3 is built from 13 residues. Germline CDR1 is MNHEY and CDR2 is SVGAGI. The CDR3 nucleotides read TGTGCCACCAGGAGGCAGGGGGCTTTTAGGCAGTTCTTC. The encoded protein is CATRRQGAFRQFF.

This chain links TRBV7-8 with TRBJ2-3; D is perhaps TRBD1 (6 bases). Trimming shortened V by 2 bases and J by 6 bases, and 15 bases separated the two germline ends. The CDR3 totals 15 residues. Germline CDR1 reads SGHVS; CDR2 reads FQNEAQ. CDR3 sequence: CASSLQQGPGDTQYF. DNA for the CDR3: TGTGCCAGCAGCTTACAGCAGGGGCCTGGGGATACGCAGTATTTT.

The chain combines TRBV5-1 with TRBJ2-7; TRBD1 might be the D (7 bases). V dropped 4 bases and J dropped 2 bases, with 13 bases sitting between them. Per germline, CDR1 SGHRS and CDR2 YFSETQ. The CDR3 runs to 14 residues. The CDR3 loop reads CASSGGTDTYEQYF. The CDR3 DNA is TGCGCCAGCAGCGGAGGGACAGACACCTACGAGCAGTACTTC.

V is TRBV19 and J is TRBJ1-1; D gene unclear. Germline CDR1 is LNHDA and CDR2 is SQIVND (reference sequence). V gave up 7 bases and J gave up 7 bases, with 16 bases separating them. The length of the CDR3 is 13 residues. CDR3 amino acids: CASNRASGYEAFF. The CDR3, as DNA: TGTGCCAGTAATCGGGCGAGCGGGTATGAAGCTTTCTTT.

This clone has just one count. The chain links TRBV19 to TRBJ2-2; D is perhaps TRBD1 (6 bases). Between the trimmed V and J ends, which lost 5 bases and 3 bases, there was a span of 13 bases. This CDR3 region has 15 residues. Germline loops: CDR1 LNHDA, CDR2 SQIVND (reference sequence). CDR3 bases: TGTGCCAGTAGTTTGGCCTGGGGGCACACCGGGGAGCTGTTTTTT. Translating gives CASSLAWGHTGELFF.

The J gene is TRBJ2-7, the V gene TRBV21-1; the table assigns TRBD1, which was not confirmed against the DNA. TRBV21-1 is an annotated pseudogene. The CDR3 extends over 15 amino acids. CDR3 in amino acids: CASSQSRDTSYEQYF. For the CDR3, the DNA is TGTGCCAGCAGCCAAAGTAGGGACACCTCCTACGAGCAGTACTTC.

The V call is TRBV15, the J call TRBJ1-1; possible D gene TRBD1, 5 bases. The CDR3 contains 16 residues. V gave up 6 bases and J gave up 0 bases, with 17 bases separating them. Germline lookup yields CDR1 LNHNV and CDR2 YYDKDF (reference sequence). The CDR3 bases are TGTGCCACCAGTAAGCCCGGAGGGGAGATGAACACTGAAGCTTTCTTT. It codes for CATSKPGGEMNTEAFF.

The genes are TRBV28 and TRBJ2-3; TRBD1 agrees at 7 bases. From germline, CDR1 is MDHEN and CDR2 SYDVKM. The V segment lost 3 bases and the J segment 2 bases; nucleotides outside the gene matches: 8. The CDR3 is 16 residues long. The CDR3 region is CASSLGNEGATDTQYF. The CDR3 nucleotides read TGTGCCAGCAGTTTGGGCAACGAGGGGGCCACAGATACGCAGTATTTT.

The chain employs TRBV9 and TRBJ2-1; TRBD2 might be the D (5 bases). The CDR3 covers 13 residues. CDR1 and CDR2 from the germline V gene are SGDLS and YYNGEE. V was pared by 10 bases and J by 7 bases, with 18 bases between. CDR3 protein: CAYRGGHWNEQFF. The CDR3 nucleotides are TGTGCCTACCGTGGCGGGCACTGGAATGAGCAGTTCTTC.

This rearrangement joins TRBV28 to TRBJ1-3; the match to TRBD1 covers 7 bases. J lost 0 bases, V lost 5 bases, and 7 bases had no gene match. The CDR3 totals 16 residues. Germline lookup yields CDR1 MDHEN and CDR2 SYDVKM. The CDR3 DNA sequence: TGTGCCAGCAGTACGGACAGGTCCACCTCTGGAAACACCATATATTTT. Encoded protein: CASSTDRSTSGNTIYF.

The CDR3 sequence is CASSYRPTGQGTLHF. The CDR3 DNA is TGTGCCAGCAGTTACCGCCCAACGGGACAGGGGACCCTCCACTTT. The chain has TRBV6-5 and TRBJ1-6; 10 positions agree with TRBD1. After removal of 2 bases from V and 14 bases from J, the junction contained 9 bases not matched to a gene. Germline V gene sequence: CDR1 MNHEY, CDR2 SVGAGI. The CDR3 is 15 residues long.

The count of this clone is one. This chain joins TRBV6-4 and TRBJ1-1; D is undetermined. The CDR3 length is 16 residues. The germline V gene has CDR1 MRHNA and CDR2 SNTAGT. The germline V and J ends were trimmed by 6 bases and 1 base, with 18 bases remaining between them. In DNA form, the CDR3 reads TGTGCCAGCAGCCCCTCTCACGGGTACCGGAACACTGAAGCTTTCTTT. Translation gives CASSPSHGYRNTEAFF.

This clone was counted a single time. The J gene is TRBJ2-7, the V gene TRBV27; a weak D match, TRBD1 (6 bases). Germline assignment: CDR1 MNHEY and CDR2 SMNVEV (reference sequence). The V and J ends lost 3 bases and 3 bases respectively, with 15 bases between them. This CDR3 has 15 amino acids. The CDR3 region is CASSFDRRPVYEQYF. The CDR3 DNA reads as TGTGCCAGCAGTTTCGACAGGAGGCCGGTCTACGAGCAGTACTTC.

V and J are TRBV5-1 and TRBJ2-1; 10 positions agree with TRBD2. V was pared by 1 base and J by 3 bases, with 4 bases of the junction left unmatched. Germline assignment: CDR1 SGHRS and CDR2 YFSETQ. The CDR3 consists of 16 residues. The CDR3 spells CASSLFASGGYNEQFF. The CDR3 coding sequence is TGCGCCAGCAGCTTGTTCGCTAGCGGGGGCTACAATGAGCAGTTCTTC.

This chain links TRBV25-1 with TRBJ1-1; no reliable D call. V dropped 11 bases and J dropped 4 bases, with 5 bases sitting between them. Germline CDR1 is MGHDK and CDR2 is SYGVNS. The CDR3 has 9 amino acids. This CDR3 reads CAAGTEAFF. In DNA, the CDR3 is TGTGCCGCGGGCACTGAAGCTTTCTTT.

About this clone: This CDR3 is also generated by other DNA sequences in the sample. The gene calls are TRBV30 and TRBJ1-5, with D possibly TRBD1 on 6 matching bases. Looked up from germline, CDR1 is GTSNPN and CDR2 is SVGIG (reference sequence). Trimming took 3 bases from V and 7 from J, leaving 16 bases between them. CDR3 size: 14 residues. The CDR3 bases are TGTGCCTGGAGGACAGGTGGGGGGGAGCAGCCCCAGCATTTT. The encoded protein is CAWRTGGGEQPQHF.

J is TRBJ2-5 and V is TRBV6-1; 8 bases are shared with TRBD1. Per the germline V gene, CDR1 is MNHNS and CDR2 is SASEGT. With V trimmed by 5 bases and J by 1 base, 3 bases remained unmatched. The CDR3 has 14 amino acids. This chain's CDR3 is CASSTGQGQETQYF. The CDR3 coding sequence is TGTGCCAGCAGTACAGGACAGGGCCAAGAGACCCAGTACTTC.